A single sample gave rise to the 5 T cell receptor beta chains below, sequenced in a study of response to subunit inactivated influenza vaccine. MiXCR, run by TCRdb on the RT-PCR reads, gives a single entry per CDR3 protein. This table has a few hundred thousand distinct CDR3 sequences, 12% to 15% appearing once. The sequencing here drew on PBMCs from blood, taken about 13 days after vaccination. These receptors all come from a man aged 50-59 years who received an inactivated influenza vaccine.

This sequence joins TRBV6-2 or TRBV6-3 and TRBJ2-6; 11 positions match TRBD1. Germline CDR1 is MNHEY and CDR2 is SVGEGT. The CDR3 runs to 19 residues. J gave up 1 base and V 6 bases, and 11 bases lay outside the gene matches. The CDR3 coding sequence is TGTGCCAGCAGACCTTCGGGACAGGGGGTGTTTTCTGGGGCCAACGTCCTGACTTTC. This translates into CASRPSGQGVFSGANVLTF.

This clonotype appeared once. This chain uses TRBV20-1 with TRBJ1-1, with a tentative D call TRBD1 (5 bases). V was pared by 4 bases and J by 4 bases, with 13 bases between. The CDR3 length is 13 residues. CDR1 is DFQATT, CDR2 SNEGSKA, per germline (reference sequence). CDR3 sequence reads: CSAKGRGATEAFF. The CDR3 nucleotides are TGCAGTGCTAAGGGCCGAGGGGCCACTGAAGCTTTCTTT.

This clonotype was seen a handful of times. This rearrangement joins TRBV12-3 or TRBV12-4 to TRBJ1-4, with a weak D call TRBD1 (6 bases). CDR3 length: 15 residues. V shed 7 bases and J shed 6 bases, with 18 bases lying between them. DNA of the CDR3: TGTGCCAGCACCCCGCGTCAGGGGCCAGATGAAAAACTGTTTTTT. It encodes CASTPRQGPDEKLFF.

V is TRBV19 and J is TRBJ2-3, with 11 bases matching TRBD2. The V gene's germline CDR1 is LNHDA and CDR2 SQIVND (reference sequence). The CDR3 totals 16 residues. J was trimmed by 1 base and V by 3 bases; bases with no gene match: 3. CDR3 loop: CASSIGTSGRTDTQYF. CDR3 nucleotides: TGTGCCAGTAGTATTGGGACTAGCGGACGCACAGATACGCAGTATTTT.

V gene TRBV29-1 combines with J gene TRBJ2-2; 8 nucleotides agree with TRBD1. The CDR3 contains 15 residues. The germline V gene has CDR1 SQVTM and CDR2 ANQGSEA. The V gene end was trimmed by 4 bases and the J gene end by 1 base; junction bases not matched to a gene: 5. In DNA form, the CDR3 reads TGCAGCGTTGGAACCGGGACAGGGAACACCGGGGAGCTGTTTTTT. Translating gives CSVGTGTGNTGELFF.